The next 32 T cell receptor beta chains were all read from a single sample in a study of a mutant IDH1 vaccine in newly diagnosed glioma. The time point is: week 35, safety follow-up. What each vaccine dose contained was 300 ug of mutant IDH1 20-mer peptide, accompanied by topical imiquimod. Sequencing was performed with immunoSEQ multiplex PCR; in TCRdb, only in-frame clones are kept and a portion is missing. Among some 70,000 clones, 84% were seen once, and the ten largest hold 10% to 15%. For these receptors, no antigen is known. The sample here was PBMCs, taken from a glioma patient whose treatment included an IDH1 peptide vaccine. The receptors originated from a man younger than 30 with glioma.

The CDR3 spells CAISERPGSDIQYF. The CDR3 bases are TGTGCCATCAGTGAGCGGCCAGGGTCGGACATTCAGTACTTC. The chain is built from TRBV10-3 and TRBJ2-4, with TRBD1 as a possible D gene (5 bases). Germline CDR1 is ENHRY and CDR2 is SYGVKD. Trimming took off 2 bases at V and 8 bases at J, with 13 bases between the two ends. The CDR3 loop spans 14 amino acids.

J is TRBJ2-5 and V is TRBV7-7; D may be TRBD2 (5 bases). The CDR3 is 10 residues long. Germline V CDR1 and CDR2: SSHAT, FNYEAQ (reference sequence). CDR3 DNA sequence: TGTGCTACCGGGGATCAGGCCCAGTACTTC. Translated, it gives CATGDQAQYF.

The chain employs TRBV30 and TRBJ2-7; weak D call: TRBD1 (6 bases). In germline, CDR1 is GTSNPN, CDR2 SVGIG (reference sequence). Trimming shortened V by 2 bases and J by 3 bases, and 11 bases separated the two germline ends. The CDR3 runs 13 residues. The CDR3 is CAWSQGHYYEQYF. The CDR3 DNA sequence: TGTGCCTGGAGTCAGGGACACTACTACGAGCAGTACTTC.

This clone was found a few times. The chain joins TRBV30 to TRBJ1-2; D may be TRBD1 (5 bases). CDR1 and CDR2 from the germline V gene are GTSNPN and SVGIG (reference sequence). The CDR3 extends over 15 amino acids. The germline V and J ends were trimmed by 1 base and 4 bases, with 16 bases remaining between them. CDR3 coding DNA: TGTGCCTGGAGTGAGAGGCGGTGGGGGGTCTATGGCTACACCTTC. Amino acid sequence: CAWSERRWGVYGYTF.

This clone was counted a few times. The chain links TRBV6-5 to TRBJ1-1; D is possibly TRBD1 (5 bases). With 7 bases removed from V and 6 bases from J, the gap between germline ends came to 12 bases. The length of the CDR3 is 12 residues. Per germline, CDR1 MNHEY and CDR2 SVGAGI. CDR3: CASNAEGSEAFF. The CDR3 region has the DNA TGTGCCAGCAACGCGGAGGGGTCTGAAGCTTTCTTT.

The chain links TRBV5-6 to TRBJ1-4; 11 positions agree with TRBD1. Germline V gene lookup returns CDR1 SGHDT and CDR2 YYEEEE. After removal of 4 bases from V and 7 bases from J, the junction contained 3 bases not matched to a gene. The length of the CDR3 is 14 residues. Written as DNA, the CDR3 is TGTGCCAGCAGCCCCGGGACAGGGGGTGAAAAACTGTTTTTT. Protein sequence: CASSPGTGGEKLFF.

The chain combines TRBV5-6 with TRBJ1-5; 11 positions agree with TRBD1. CDR1 SGHDT and CDR2 YYEEEE come from the germline V gene. V shed 2 bases and J 7 bases; nucleotides not matched to a gene: 5. This CDR3 contains 15 residues. In DNA, the CDR3 is TGTGCCAGCAGCTTCGGACAGGGGGCAAGGCAGCCCCAGCATTTT. This codes for CASSFGQGARQPQHF. Supplemented by reference TRBV5-6 and TRBJ1-5, the full variable domain reads DAGVTQSPTHLIKTRGQQVTLRCSPKSGHDTVSWYQQALGQGPQFIFQYYEEEERQRGNFPDRFSGHQFPNYSSELNVNALLLGDSALYLCASSFGQGARQPQHFGDGTRLSIL.

The chain is built from TRBV7-8 and TRBJ1-5, with D possibly matching TRBD1 (5 bases). Germline CDR1 reads SGHVS; CDR2 reads FQNEAQ. The CDR3 runs 16 residues. Deletions cut 5 bases from V and 3 bases from J, with 17 bases between. CDR3 residues: CASSGGRGDPNQPQHF. The DNA of the CDR3 is TGTGCCAGCAGCGGAGGGCGGGGGGACCCCAATCAGCCCCAGCATTTT. Based on the CDR3 plus reference TRBV7-8 and TRBJ1-5, the full variable domain is GAGVSQSPRYKVAKRGQDVALRCDPISGHVSLFWYQQALGQGPEFLTYFQNEAQLDKSGLPSDRFFAERPEGSVSTLKIQRTQQEDSAVYLCASSGGRGDPNQPQHFGDGTRLSIL.

This chain uses TRBV7-2 with TRBJ2-2, with 14 bases matching TRBD2. The ends lost 5 bases at V and 3 bases at J; junction bases unmatched: 8. This CDR3 region has 18 residues. Per the germline V gene, CDR1 is SGHTA and CDR2 is FQGNSA. The CDR3 DNA reads TGTGCCAGCAGCCTAGGACTAGCGGGGGGCACGTACACCGGGGAGCTGTTTTTT. It is translated as CASSLGLAGGTYTGELFF. The full variable domain, in which reference TRBV7-2 and TRBJ2-2 provide the parts outside the CDR3, is GAGVSQSPSNKVTEKGKDVELRCDPISGHTALYWYRQSLGQGLEFLIYFQGNSAPDKSGLPSDRFSAERTGGSVSTLTIQRTQQEDSAVYLCASSLGLAGGTYTGELFFGEGSRLTVL.

The chain couples TRBV6-1 to TRBJ1-5; 8 nucleotides line up with TRBD1. V lost 3 bases to trimming and J lost 6 bases; unmatched junction nucleotides: 1. Germline V gives CDR1 MNHNS, CDR2 SASEGT. The CDR3 extends over 13 amino acids. The CDR3 region has the DNA TGTGCCAGCAGTGAGACAGGGGTTCAGCCCCAGCATTTT. Its protein is CASSETGVQPQHF.

The chain employs TRBV7-2 and TRBJ2-2; maybe TRBD1 (6 bases). The CDR3 spans 15 residues. Trimming shortened V by 2 bases and J by 4 bases, and 11 bases separated the two germline ends. Germline V gene sequence: CDR1 SGHTA, CDR2 FQGNSA. CDR3 loop: CASSLTGMPTGELFF. CDR3 DNA: TGTGCCAGCAGCTTAACAGGGATGCCCACCGGGGAGCTGTTTTTT.

This sequence joins TRBV30 and TRBJ1-5, with D unresolved. The CDR3 has 13 residues. Germline assignment: CDR1 GTSNPN and CDR2 SVGIG (reference sequence). The V end was cut by 5 bases, the J end by 6 bases, with 14 bases between. CDR3 nucleotide sequence: TGTGCCTGGGGTTCCCGGGGAAGTCAGCCCCAGCATTTT. It codes for CAWGSRGSQPQHF.

The V call is TRBV15, the J call TRBJ2-7; D ambiguous. The V end was cut by 1 base, the J end by 2 bases, with 9 bases between. Germline V lookup: CDR1 LNHNV, CDR2 YYDKDF (reference sequence). The CDR3 has 14 residues. CDR3 region: CATSRGGPTYEQYF. The CDR3 DNA sequence: TGTGCCACCAGCAGAGGGGGTCCCACCTACGAGCAGTACTTC.

The V and J genes are TRBV6-5 and TRBJ2-3, with 8 positions matching TRBD2. Germline trimming cut 2 bases from V and 1 base from J; bases unmatched to any gene: 5. The length of the CDR3 is 16 residues. CDR1 is MNHEY and CDR2 is SVGAGI in the germline V gene. The CDR3 protein is CASSYGDGGGTDTQYF. The CDR3 coding sequence is TGTGCCAGCAGTTACGGGGACGGGGGGGGCACAGATACGCAGTATTTT.

The chain employs TRBV19 and TRBJ1-5; tentative D call: TRBD1 (5 bases). V was trimmed by 5 bases and J by 0 bases, leaving 14 bases between them. CDR1 and CDR2 from the germline V gene are LNHDA and SQIVND (reference sequence). This CDR3 is built from 16 residues. The CDR3 DNA is TGTGCCAGTAGTCAAGGGACCGGGTATAGCAATCAGCCCCAGCATTTT. It yields the protein CASSQGTGYSNQPQHF.

V is TRBV6-5 and J is TRBJ2-3, with D unresolved. The V and J ends lost 1 base and 0 bases respectively, with 8 bases between them. CDR3 size: 15 residues. Germline V CDR1 and CDR2: MNHEY, SVGAGI. The CDR3 spells CASSYLPGSTDTQYF. The DNA for the CDR3 is TGTGCCAGCAGTTACTTGCCCGGGAGCACAGATACGCAGTATTTT.

V gene TRBV9 combines with J gene TRBJ2-3; D not certain. The V end lost 0 bases, the J end lost 1 base, and 12 bases lay between the germline ends. The V gene's germline CDR1 is SGDLS and CDR2 YYNGEE. There are 16 residues in the CDR3. CDR3 in amino acids: CASSVVHGLGTDTQYF. CDR3 nucleotides: TGTGCCAGCAGCGTAGTCCATGGGCTTGGCACAGATACGCAGTATTTT.

The J gene is TRBJ1-4, the V gene TRBV4-3; tentative D call: TRBD1 (5 bases). This CDR3 has 15 amino acids. CDR1 is LGHNA, CDR2 YSLEER, per germline. V lost 0 bases, J lost 5 bases, and 10 bases lay in between. CDR3 region: CASSQDPGPNEKLFF. The CDR3, as DNA: TGCGCCAGCAGCCAAGATCCGGGGCCGAATGAAAAACTGTTTTTT.

The rearrangement uses TRBV5-4 and TRBJ2-3; 13 nucleotides agree with TRBD2. Germline V gene lookup returns CDR1 SGHNT and CDR2 YYREEE (reference sequence). J was trimmed by 6 bases and V by 2 bases; bases with no gene match: 9. CDR3 length: 17 residues. DNA for the CDR3: TGTGCCAGCAGCTTTGAAGTACTAGCGGGAGGGAGGGATACGCAGTATTTT. Translation: CASSFEVLAGGRDTQYF.

The chain has TRBV9 and TRBJ1-6; D perhaps matches TRBD1 (5 bases). Germline CDR1 SGDLS, CDR2 YYNGEE. Trimming took 3 bases from V and 4 from J, leaving 11 bases between them. The CDR3 is 15 residues long. Here the CDR3 reads CASSATAPYNSPLHF. The CDR3 region has the DNA TGTGCCAGCAGCGCGACAGCTCCTTATAATTCACCCCTCCACTTT.

V and J are TRBV7-2 and TRBJ1-1; D is possibly TRBD1 (5 bases). Germline assignment: CDR1 SGHTA and CDR2 FQGNSA. V was pared by 1 base and J by 11 bases, with 17 bases between. This CDR3 region has 14 residues. The CDR3 region is CASSLVPGQGVAFF. The CDR3 bases are TGTGCCAGCAGCTTAGTCCCCGGCCAGGGAGTCGCTTTCTTT.

The chain combines TRBV30 with TRBJ1-2, with 7 bases aligning to TRBD1. Germline CDR1 GTSNPN, CDR2 SVGIG (reference sequence). Trimming took 4 bases from V and 2 from J; bases not matched to a gene: 4. This CDR3 region has 13 residues. In DNA, the CDR3 is TGTGCCTGGACCAGGGGGGAGAACTATGGCTACACCTTC. This gives the protein CAWTRGENYGYTF.

This clone occurred once. This chain connects TRBV29-1 to TRBJ2-6, with D hard to call. This CDR3 has 16 residues. Germline assignment: CDR1 SQVTM and CDR2 ANQGSEA. Deletions cut 0 bases from V and 0 bases from J, with 9 bases between. This CDR3 reads CSVEEAANSGANVLTF. For the CDR3, the DNA is TGCAGCGTTGAAGAGGCAGCCAACTCTGGGGCCAACGTCCTGACTTTC.

V is TRBV18 and J is TRBJ1-3; no clear D gene. Per germline, CDR1 KGHSH and CDR2 LQKENI. The CDR3 extends over 15 amino acids. Trimming left V 5 bases short and J 2 bases short, with 13 bases between. The DNA of the CDR3 is TGTGCCAGCTCATTCACAGTGGTTGCTGGAAACACCATATATTTT. Amino acids: CASSFTVVAGNTIYF.

The chain joins TRBV5-4 to TRBJ2-3; 9 nucleotides align to TRBD2. CDR1 is SGHNT, CDR2 YYREEE, per germline (reference sequence). The CDR3 length is 16 residues. The junction had 8 bases not matched to a gene; V was cut back by 4 bases and J by 2 bases. The CDR3 DNA is TGTGCCAGCAGCCCCGGGATAGCGGGAGCCACAGATACGCAGTATTTT. This codes for CASSPGIAGATDTQYF.

CDR3 protein: CASSIGLAGDYNEQFF. In DNA, the CDR3 is TGTGCCAGCTCGATAGGACTAGCGGGGGACTACAATGAGCAGTTCTTC. This rearrangement joins TRBV18 to TRBJ2-1; TRBD2 agrees at 13 bases. Germline assignment: CDR1 KGHSH and CDR2 LQKENI. The trim removed 6 bases at V and 3 bases at J, leaving 5 bases unmatched. The CDR3 is made up of 16 amino acids.

This chain uses TRBV9 with TRBJ1-2; 7 bases are a match to TRBD1. The CDR3 has 13 residues. V gave up 3 bases and J gave up 6 bases; unmatched junction bases: 5. Germline CDR1 is SGDLS and CDR2 is YYNGEE. CDR3 DNA sequence: TGTGCCAGCAGCGGCGACAGGGTCCATGGCTACACCTTC. Its protein is CASSGDRVHGYTF.

The J gene is TRBJ2-5, the V gene TRBV7-6; TRBD1 is a possible D gene (6 bases). V was pared by 5 bases and J by 4 bases, with 17 bases between. Germline-derived CDR1 and CDR2 are SGHVS and FNYEAQ. The CDR3 has 15 amino acids. CDR3 in amino acids: CASSTRTVSRETQYF. CDR3 coding DNA: TGTGCCAGCAGCACCCGGACAGTTTCGAGAGAGACCCAGTACTTC.

This chain connects TRBV4-3 to TRBJ1-5, with D possibly being TRBD1 (5 bases). Per germline, CDR1 LGHNA and CDR2 YSLEER. The CDR3 contains 18 residues. Trimming pared 0 bases from V and 2 bases from J, leaving 17 bases between. CDR3 in DNA: TGCGCCAGCAGCCAAGATTGGGACGGTGGGGTGGGCAATCAGCCCCAGCATTTT. This codes for CASSQDWDGGVGNQPQHF.

The chain joins TRBV6-4 to TRBJ2-3, with D unclear. The CDR3 loop spans 13 amino acids. The germline gives CDR1 MRHNA, CDR2 SNTAGT. V lost 0 bases and J lost 8, with 9 bases in between. The CDR3 DNA reads TGTGCCAGCAGTGACTCTGAGTATGGTACGCAGTATTTT. This sequence encodes CASSDSEYGTQYF.

V is TRBV28 and J is TRBJ1-3; 7 bases map to TRBD1. The V gene end was trimmed by 5 bases and the J gene end by 2 bases; junction bases not matched to a gene: 9. Germline V gene lookup returns CDR1 MDHEN and CDR2 SYDVKM. The CDR3 consists of 16 residues. In nucleotides, the CDR3 is TGTGCCAGCAGTGCCCGCTCCGGGACAGCTGGAAACACCATATATTTT. Residues: CASSARSGTAGNTIYF.

The genes are TRBV12-5 and TRBJ1-1, with unresolved D. V was pared by 5 bases and J by 2 bases, with 9 bases between. The germline CDR1 and CDR2 sequences are LGHNT and FRNRAP. The CDR3 contains 13 residues. This chain's CDR3 is CASGTGDNTEAFF. In DNA, the CDR3 is TGTGCTAGTGGTACGGGAGACAACACTGAAGCTTTCTTT.